Presented here are 25 T cell receptor beta chains from one specimen sequenced in a study of persistence of HIV-infected CD4 T cells (dated by TCRdb to about 2020). The immunoSEQ hsTCRB assay version 4 in survey mode was used to sequence TCRbeta repertoires from genomic DNA. Here the immuneACCESS table is served through TCRdb, limited to in-frame sequences with V and J called. Missing clones are a known gap in these copies; in checked studies unresolved V genes cover under half, and the rest lacks a known reason. The sample table holds over 40,000 clones, of which around 78% were seen once. In total, the top ten clones hold 13% to 15% of the sample. No antigen is known for these receptors. What the treatment or condition label conveys for this sample: suppressive antiretroviral therapy. A pool of overlapping HIV-1 Gag 15-mer peptides, at 1 ug per peptide per mL, was used to stimulate the cells. Memory CD4+ T cells that did not respond, being CD40L-negative, CD69-negative and CD45RO-high, were sorted as memory populations depleted of antigen-responding cells.

The specimen was CD4+ T cells sorted from PBMCs after 18-hour stimulation, collected from a patient who received antiretroviral therapy. This sample's cell subset or site label indicates: CD40L-CD69- CD45RO-high memory CD4 T cells not responding to Gag peptides. These receptors originate from an adult man with HIV who was CMV-seropositive.

The V gene is TRBV19, the J gene TRBJ1-1, with a possible D match to TRBD1 (5 bases). Germline CDR1 LNHDA, CDR2 SQIVND (reference sequence). The V and J ends lost 3 bases and 6 bases respectively, with 11 bases between them. The CDR3 loop spans 13 amino acids. CDR3 in DNA: TGTGCCAGTAGTATGATCGGGGACCCTGAAGCTTTCTTT. Its translation is CASSMIGDPEAFF.

V and J are TRBV6-5 and TRBJ1-1, with D tentatively TRBD1 (6 bases). In germline, CDR1 is MNHEY, CDR2 SVGAGI. CDR3 size: 15 residues. Trimming cost V 8 bases and J 1 base, with 17 bases left between them. CDR3 sequence reads: CASHRSDRPNTEAFF. In DNA, the CDR3 is TGTGCCAGCCACAGGTCGGACAGACCGAACACTGAAGCTTTCTTT.

The gene calls are TRBV4-2 and TRBJ1-1; tentatively, D is TRBD1 (6 bases). CDR1 and CDR2 from the germline V gene are LGHNA and YNFKEQ. This CDR3 spans 15 amino acids. Deletions cut 4 bases from V and 6 bases from J, with 18 bases between. In DNA form, the CDR3 reads TGTGCCAGCAGCCTTTGGACAGAGGGGAAAGCTGAAGCTTTCTTT. It specifies CASSLWTEGKAEAFF.

This clone was detected once. The J gene is TRBJ1-4, the V gene TRBV6-6; TRBD1 aligns across 9 bases. Germline assignment: CDR1 MNHNY and CDR2 SVGAGI (reference sequence). The CDR3 totals 16 residues. After removal of 0 bases from V and 7 bases from J, the junction contained 6 bases not matched to a gene. This CDR3 reads CASSYSTGGSSEKLFF. The CDR3 bases are TGTGCCAGCAGTTACTCCACAGGGGGCTCTAGTGAAAAACTGTTTTTT.

The chain joins TRBV12-3 or TRBV12-4 to TRBJ1-1; D uncertain. This CDR3 is built from 13 residues. V was trimmed by 2 bases and J by 0 bases, leaving 4 bases between them. CDR3 residues: CASSLWVNTEAFF. CDR3 bases: TGTGCCAGCAGTTTATGGGTGAACACTGAAGCTTTCTTT.

The rearrangement links TRBV12-3 or TRBV12-4 to TRBJ1-1, with D unresolved. CDR3 length: 12 amino acids. V shed 6 bases and J shed 0 bases, with 5 bases lying between them. The CDR3 sequence is CASRTMNTEAFF. The CDR3 region has the DNA TGTGCCAGCAGAACGATGAACACTGAAGCTTTCTTT.

This sequence joins TRBV18 and TRBJ2-3; a weak D match, TRBD1 (6 bases). The CDR3 spans 14 residues. Germline values: CDR1 KGHSH, CDR2 LQKENI. Trimming cost V 3 bases and J 6 bases, with 13 bases left between them. The CDR3 protein is CASSPGQSRDTQYF. CDR3 DNA sequence: TGTGCCAGCTCACCCGGACAGTCACGGGATACGCAGTATTTT. The variable domain in full, completed from reference TRBV18 and TRBJ2-3, reads NAGVMQNPRHLVRRRGQEARLRCSPMKGHSHVYWYRQLPEEGLKFMVYLQKENIIDESGMPKERFSAEFPKEGPSILRIQQVVRGDSAAYFCASSPGQSRDTQYFGPGTRLTVL.

The rearrangement uses TRBV7-3 and TRBJ2-3, with TRBD2 identical over 7 bases. In germline, CDR1 is SGHTA, CDR2 FQGTGA. V lost 2 bases and J lost 8; bases outside the gene matches: 7. The CDR3 runs 14 residues. CDR3 DNA: TGTGCCAGCAGCTTAGGGAGGGAGGGCAGTACGCAGTATTTT. Its translation: CASSLGREGSTQYF. The full variable domain, rest sourced from reference TRBV7-3 and TRBJ2-3, is GAGVSQTPSNKVTEKGKYVELRCDPISGHTALYWYRQSLGQGPEFLIYFQGTGAADDSGLPNDRFFAVRPEGSVSTLKIQRTERGDSAVYLCASSLGREGSTQYFGPGTRLTVL.

The J gene is TRBJ2-7, the V gene TRBV28; D is unresolved. The CDR3 loop spans 13 amino acids. Germline V gene data show CDR1 as MDHEN and CDR2 as SYDVKM. V lost 6 bases and J lost 5, with 14 bases in between. The CDR3 is CASRSDPAHEQYF. The CDR3 DNA reads TGTGCCAGCAGAAGTGACCCTGCCCACGAGCAGTACTTC.

This clone came up a few times. The gene calls are TRBV5-1 and TRBJ1-1; D remains unclear. The CDR3 is 15 residues long. Trimming shortened V by 0 bases and J by 0 bases, and 9 bases separated the two germline ends. Germline assignment: CDR1 SGHRS and CDR2 YFSETQ. DNA of the CDR3: TGCGCCAGCAGCTTGGGAGCGCGGATGAACACTGAAGCTTTCTTT. This gives the protein CASSLGARMNTEAFF.

The genes are TRBV7-9 and TRBJ1-2, with D possibly TRBD1 on 6 matching bases. Germline V lookup: CDR1 SEHNR, CDR2 FQNEAQ (reference sequence). CDR3 length: 15 amino acids. The V gene lost 5 bases and the J gene lost 2 bases, with 15 bases spanning the gap. CDR3 in amino acids: CASSPSRTDNYGYTF. CDR3 bases: TGTGCCAGCAGCCCTAGTCGGACAGACAACTATGGCTACACCTTC. The full variable domain, with the rest looked up from reference TRBV7-9 and TRBJ1-2, is DTGVSQNPRHKITKRGQNVTFRCDPISEHNRLYWYRQTLGQGPEFLTYFQNEAQLEKSRLLSDRFSAERPKGSFSTLEIQRTEQGDSAMYLCASSPSRTDNYGYTFGSGTRLTVV.

The chain joins TRBV27 to TRBJ1-3; D is unresolved. CDR1 is MNHEY, CDR2 SMNVEV, per germline (reference sequence). Trimming took 4 bases from V and 6 from J, leaving 7 bases between them. There are 12 residues in the CDR3. The CDR3 nucleotides read TGTGCCAGCAGTTCCCCAGCAAACACCATATATTTT. Translated, it gives CASSSPANTIYF.

This chain joins TRBV7-9 and TRBJ1-1, with D possibly TRBD1 on 5 matching bases. Between the trimmed V and J ends, which lost 5 bases and 4 bases, there was a span of 11 bases. Germline V gene data show CDR1 as SEHNR and CDR2 as FQNEAQ (reference sequence). The CDR3 totals 13 residues. The chain's CDR3 is CASSPGHGTEAFF. The CDR3 region has the DNA TGTGCCAGCAGCCCCGGACACGGCACTGAAGCTTTCTTT.

The chain is built from TRBV19 and TRBJ2-6; a possible D gene is TRBD1 (6 bases). This CDR3 contains 14 residues. The germline V and J ends were trimmed by 7 bases and 1 base, with 8 bases remaining between them. Germline V gene lookup returns CDR1 LNHDA and CDR2 SQIVND (reference sequence). CDR3 DNA sequence: TGTGCCAGTACAACAGGGTCTGGGGCCAACGTCCTGACTTTC. The encoded protein is CASTTGSGANVLTF.

The genes are TRBV18 and TRBJ1-2, with 8 bases that match TRBD1. With 6 bases clipped from V and 4 bases from J, the junction kept 4 bases outside the gene matches. This CDR3 is 13 amino acids long. In germline, CDR1 is KGHSH, CDR2 LQKENI. CDR3 protein: CASSPDRVYGYTF. CDR3 DNA sequence: TGTGCCAGCTCCCCGGACAGGGTCTATGGCTACACCTTC.

The chain employs TRBV15 and TRBJ1-4; D ambiguous. The CDR3 is 16 residues long. Germline V CDR1 and CDR2: LNHNV, YYDKDF (reference sequence). The V gene lost 0 bases and the J gene lost 6 bases, with 14 bases spanning the gap. CDR3 DNA sequence: TGTGCCACCAGCAGAGATCTTTGGGGAGCTGATGAAAAACTGTTTTTT. Translating gives CATSRDLWGADEKLFF. The full variable domain, its missing parts supplied by reference TRBV15 and TRBJ1-4, is DAMVIQNPRYQVTQFGKPVTLSCSQTLNHNVMYWYQQKSSQAPKLLFHYYDKDFNNEADTPDNFQSRRPNTSFCFLDIRSPGLGDTAMYLCATSRDLWGADEKLFFGSGTQLSVL.

V usage is TRBV6-5 and J usage is TRBJ1-1; D uncertain. CDR1 and CDR2 from the germline V gene are MNHEY and SVGAGI. This CDR3 spans 14 amino acids. V was cut by 4 bases and J by 6 bases, with 15 bases left in between. The CDR3 DNA reads TGTGCCAGCAGTTTCGACCTAGGGATCTCTGAAGCTTTCTTT. This translates into CASSFDLGISEAFF.

V is TRBV5-6 and J is TRBJ1-5; D is ambiguous. The germline gives CDR1 SGHDT, CDR2 YYEEEE. V was pared by 4 bases and J by 3 bases, with 8 bases between. CDR3 length: 13 residues. CDR3 residues: CASSREANQPQHF. The CDR3 DNA reads TGTGCCAGCAGCCGAGAGGCCAATCAGCCCCAGCATTTT.

The V gene is TRBV4-1, the J gene TRBJ2-7; TRBD2 is a possible D gene (6 bases). Trimming left V 2 bases short and J 4 bases short, with 12 bases between. CDR1 MGHRA and CDR2 YSYEKL come from the germline V gene. The length of the CDR3 is 14 residues. For the CDR3, the DNA is TGCGCCAGCAGCCAATCCGGGAGCCTTTACGAGCAGTACTTC. Amino acids: CASSQSGSLYEQYF.

The rearrangement uses TRBV30 and TRBJ1-5, with TRBD1 identical over 7 bases. The ends lost 5 bases at V and 3 bases at J; junction bases unmatched: 7. The germline V gene has CDR1 GTSNPN and CDR2 SVGIG (reference sequence). The CDR3 has 14 residues. The CDR3 spells CAWGRGQNNQPQHF. The CDR3, as DNA: TGTGCCTGGGGGCGGGGACAGAACAATCAGCCCCAGCATTTT.

The rearrangement uses TRBV7-3 and TRBJ2-7, with 10 bases that match TRBD2. The CDR3 has 14 amino acids. Germline lookup yields CDR1 SGHTA and CDR2 FQGTGA. V lost 5 bases to trimming and J lost 2 bases; unmatched junction nucleotides: 3. The CDR3 loop is CASSPAGGPYEQYF. The CDR3 DNA is TGTGCCAGCAGCCCAGCGGGAGGGCCCTACGAGCAGTACTTC.

This rearrangement joins TRBV19 to TRBJ2-1; 10 positions match TRBD2. Trimming at V came to 3 bases and at J to 4 bases, leaving 6 bases not matched to a gene. The CDR3 is made up of 16 amino acids. Looked up from germline, CDR1 is LNHDA and CDR2 is SQIVND (reference sequence). The CDR3 nucleotides read TGTGCCAGTAGTATTCCGTCTAGCGGGGGTTACAATGAGCAGTTCTTC. This encodes CASSIPSSGGYNEQFF.

The chain is built from TRBV6-5 and TRBJ2-5, with D possibly being TRBD1 (5 bases). Per germline, CDR1 MNHEY and CDR2 SVGAGI. Trimming cost V 6 bases and J 3 bases, with 11 bases left between them. The CDR3 sequence is 13 residues long. CDR3 amino acids: CASRSRVKETQYF. CDR3 bases: TGTGCCAGCAGAAGCAGGGTGAAAGAGACCCAGTACTTC.

V usage is TRBV6-5 and J usage is TRBJ1-2; 8 positions agree with TRBD1. The V and J ends lost 5 bases and 8 bases, in that order; junction bases with no gene match: 7. The V gene's germline CDR1 is MNHEY and CDR2 SVGAGI. CDR3 length equals 13 residues. In DNA form, the CDR3 reads TGTGCCAGCAGTCCACGGACAGGGTCAGGCTACACCTTC. Translating it yields CASSPRTGSGYTF.

The chain joins TRBV4-3 to TRBJ1-2, with TRBD1 identical over 10 bases. The CDR3 length is 15 residues. Germline values: CDR1 LGHNA, CDR2 YSLEER. The V segment lost 0 bases and the J segment 4 bases; nucleotides outside the gene matches: 2. The chain's CDR3 is CASSQDRDRGYGYTF. CDR3 bases: TGCGCCAGCAGCCAAGACCGGGACAGGGGCTATGGCTACACCTTC.